One and the same sample provided the 26 T cell receptor beta chains below, sequenced in a study of cytomegalovirus exposure and HLA in healthy donors. The PCR was carried out with 60 Vbeta primers and 13 Jbeta primers. The table came from immunoSEQ multiplex PCR; TCRdb's copy has only in-frame clones and leaves some out. The sample lists roughly 110,000 clones; approximately 67% were seen once. Input material: PBMCs. Receptors were obtained from a man aged 18 to 35 in good health and CMV-seropositive.

The V gene is TRBV21-1, the J gene TRBJ1-5; the table assigns TRBD1, which was not confirmed against the DNA. TRBV21-1 is a recognized pseudogene. The CDR3 is 15 residues long. CDR3 nucleotide sequence: TGTGCCAGCAGCAAAAATCGGGACAAATATCAGCCCCAGCATTTT. Protein: CASSKNRDKYQPQHF.

The rearrangement links TRBV4-2 to TRBJ2-5; 10 nucleotides agree with TRBD2. Trimming at V came to 7 bases and at J to 5 bases, leaving 7 bases not matched to a gene. This CDR3 is 14 amino acids long. Looked up from germline, CDR1 is LGHNA and CDR2 is YNFKEQ. The CDR3 is CASKSGGADETQYF. For the CDR3, the DNA is TGTGCCAGCAAGAGCGGGGGGGCCGATGAGACCCAGTACTTC.

This clone has only a few counts. The rearrangement joins TRBV5-1 to TRBJ2-1; 15 bases agree with TRBD2. Trimming cost V 3 bases and J 9 bases; bases outside gene matches: 4. The CDR3 sequence is 15 residues long. Germline CDR1 SGHRS, CDR2 YFSETQ. The DNA for the CDR3 is TGCGCCAGCAGCTGGACTAGCGGGGGGGCCAGTGAGCAGTTCTTC. Translating gives CASSWTSGGASEQFF. The complete variable domain, with remaining parts taken from reference TRBV5-1 and TRBJ2-1, reads KAGVTQTPRYLIKTRGQQVTLSCSPISGHRSVSWYQQTPGQGLQFLFEYFSETQRNKGNFPGRFSGRQFSNSRSEMNVSTLELGDSALYLCASSWTSGGASEQFFGPGTRLTVL.

The chain has TRBV2 and TRBJ1-5; D perhaps matches TRBD1 (5 bases). V dropped 4 bases and J dropped 8 bases, with 15 bases sitting between them. Germline CDR1 is SNHLY and CDR2 is FYNNEI. The CDR3 is made up of 14 amino acids. CDR3 loop: CASSVVGVGKPQHF. The DNA of the CDR3 is TGTGCCAGCAGTGTGGTAGGGGTAGGAAAGCCCCAGCATTTT.

The chain couples TRBV2 to TRBJ2-3; TRBD2 matches 7 bases. This CDR3 region has 15 residues. The ends lost 8 bases at V and 3 bases at J; junction bases unmatched: 11. CDR1 and CDR2 from the germline V gene are SNHLY and FYNNEI. CDR3 DNA sequence: TGTGCCAGCCAAGCGGGGTACGGTCTAACAGATACGCAGTATTTT. It codes for CASQAGYGLTDTQYF.

The V gene is TRBV5-1, the J gene TRBJ2-6; 7 bases agree with TRBD1. Germline CDR1 SGHRS, CDR2 YFSETQ. The CDR3 extends over 17 amino acids. V shed 2 bases, J shed 4 bases, and the junction held 9 bases outside the gene matches. For the CDR3, the DNA is TGCGCCAGCAGCTTACAGGGGCCTCAGTCCGGGGCCAACGTCCTGACTTTC. Its protein is CASSLQGPQSGANVLTF.

As DNA, the CDR3 is TGTGCCAGCAGTTTAGGCGGCGCTGGAAACACCATATATTTT. It specifies CASSLGGAGNTIYF. V gene TRBV28 combines with J gene TRBJ1-3, with D hard to call. The V end was cut by 2 bases, the J end by 2 bases, with 7 bases between. This CDR3 region has 14 residues. Germline lookup yields CDR1 MDHEN and CDR2 SYDVKM.

This clone was counted a few times. V is TRBV13 and J is TRBJ2-7; possible D gene TRBD1, 5 bases. The CDR3 runs to 18 residues. Trimming removed 0 bases at V and 7 bases at J, with 25 bases between. Germline CDR1 is PRHDT and CDR2 is FYEKMQ (reference sequence). The CDR3 is CASSLGLWGQGDYYEQYF. The CDR3, as DNA: TGTGCCAGCAGCTTAGGGCTCTGGGGCCAGGGCGATTACTATGAGCAGTACTTC.

The chain recombines TRBV6-1 with TRBJ1-2; 7 bases are a match to TRBD1. Germline V gives CDR1 MNHNS, CDR2 SASEGT. V lost 1 base and J lost 6; bases outside the gene matches: 11. The CDR3 length is 16 residues. CDR3 nucleotide sequence: TGTGCCAGCAGTGAAGGGGTGTGGACAGGACCTCATGGCTACACCTTC. It codes for CASSEGVWTGPHGYTF.

V usage is TRBV27 and J usage is TRBJ2-2, with 10 positions matching TRBD1. The ends lost 4 bases at V and 6 bases at J; junction bases unmatched: 11. The CDR3 runs to 17 residues. The V gene's germline CDR1 is MNHEY and CDR2 SMNVEV (reference sequence). The CDR3 loop is CASSYQPGQGSSGELFF. The CDR3 nucleotides are TGTGCCAGCAGTTATCAACCGGGACAGGGGTCCTCCGGGGAGCTGTTTTTT.

CDR3 bases: TGCGCCAGCAGCTTGGGGGCCACCCCCTCCGGGGCCAACGTCCTGACTTTC. It is translated as CASSLGATPSGANVLTF. The chain recombines TRBV5-1 with TRBJ2-6; D remains ambiguous. CDR1 is SGHRS and CDR2 is YFSETQ in the germline V gene. V lost 0 bases and J lost 4, with 14 bases in between. CDR3 size: 17 residues.

The V call is TRBV11-1, the J call TRBJ2-7, with 7 bases matching TRBD2. This CDR3 comprises 15 residues. Germline V gives CDR1 SGHAT, CDR2 FQDESV (reference sequence). V gave up 3 bases and J gave up 2 bases; unmatched junction bases: 7. The CDR3 DNA reads as TGTGCCAGCAGCTTGGGGCGGGGGACCACCTACGAGCAGTACTTC. Translation: CASSLGRGTTYEQYF. Full variable domain (rest looked up from reference TRBV11-1 and TRBJ2-7): EAEVAQSPRYKITEKSQAVAFWCDPISGHATLYWYRQILGQGPELLVQFQDESVVDDSQLPKDRFSAERLKGVDSTLKIQPAELGDSAMYLCASSLGRGTTYEQYFGPGTRLTVT.

There are a few counts of this clone. This chain links TRBV5-1 with TRBJ2-3, with D hard to call. Germline assignment: CDR1 SGHRS and CDR2 YFSETQ. V was clipped by 5 bases and J by 3 bases, with 7 bases between them. The CDR3 runs to 12 residues. Here the CDR3 DNA reads TGCGCCAGCAGATTAGAGACAGATACGCAGTATTTT. It translates to CASRLETDTQYF.

In nucleotides, the CDR3 is TGTGCCAGCAGCTTAGCGGCAGGGGGATACTACGAGCAGTACTTC. This sequence encodes CASSLAAGGYYEQYF. This rearrangement joins TRBV7-6 to TRBJ2-7; 7 nucleotides line up with TRBD1. The CDR3 is 15 residues long. Germline CDR1 is SGHVS and CDR2 is FNYEAQ. Trimming removed 0 bases from V and 3 bases from J; junction bases left unmatched: 5.

The CDR3 is CASRRGTGGMETQYF. CDR3 DNA: TGTGCCAGTAGGCGGGGGACAGGGGGCATGGAGACCCAGTACTTC. V and J are TRBV19 and TRBJ2-5; 12 bases match TRBD1. Germline V gene data show CDR1 as LNHDA and CDR2 as SQIVND (reference sequence). The CDR3 runs 15 residues. After removal of 6 bases from V and 5 bases from J, the junction contained 7 bases not matched to a gene.

This clone has a single count. The genes are TRBV7-6 and TRBJ2-7; 9 nucleotides agree with TRBD2. This CDR3 comprises 16 residues. The germline V gene encodes CDR1 SGHVS and CDR2 FNYEAQ. With 4 bases clipped from V and 7 bases from J, the junction kept 14 bases outside the gene matches. The DNA for the CDR3 is TGTGCCAGCAGCTCCCTACGGGGACTAGCTCTAGGGGAGCAGTACTTC. As protein: CASSSLRGLALGEQYF.

The chain recombines TRBV28 with TRBJ2-7; no definite D call. The CDR3 loop spans 14 amino acids. Per the germline V gene, CDR1 is MDHEN and CDR2 is SYDVKM. Trimming removed 5 bases at V and 4 bases at J, with 15 bases between. Written as DNA, the CDR3 is TGTGCCAGCAGTCCCCAGGTGGCAGTATACGAGCAGTACGTC. Translation: CASSPQVAVYEQYV.

J is TRBJ1-2 and V is TRBV5-1; 8 nucleotides align to TRBD1. With V trimmed by 0 bases and J by 3 bases, 10 bases remained unmatched. There are 17 residues in the CDR3. Germline V gene sequence: CDR1 SGHRS, CDR2 YFSETQ. CDR3 sequence: CASSLGGQASGYYGYTF. The CDR3 region has the DNA TGCGCCAGCAGCTTGGGGGGACAGGCCTCAGGGTACTATGGCTACACCTTC.

This clone was recorded only once. The rearrangement joins TRBV19 to TRBJ1-1; 8 nucleotides align to TRBD1. V lost 5 bases to trimming and J lost 1 base; unmatched junction nucleotides: 3. The CDR3 extends over 14 amino acids. CDR1 and CDR2 (germline): LNHDA, SQIVND (reference sequence). CDR3 coding DNA: TGTGCCAGTAGTCCCGGGACAGGGAACACTGAAGCTTTCTTT. Protein product: CASSPGTGNTEAFF.

J is TRBJ2-1 and V is TRBV7-9; 10 nucleotides match TRBD1. The V gene's germline CDR1 is SEHNR and CDR2 FQNEAQ (reference sequence). After removal of 4 bases from V and 4 bases from J, the junction contained 10 bases not matched to a gene. The CDR3 spans 17 residues. The CDR3 spells CASSSQPSGQGYNEQFF. CDR3 nucleotide sequence: TGTGCCAGCAGCTCCCAACCCTCGGGACAGGGGTACAATGAGCAGTTCTTC.

The chain joins TRBV6-1 to TRBJ1-2; D remains ambiguous. Trimming pared 3 bases from V and 4 bases from J, leaving 12 bases between. The CDR3 length is 14 residues. Looked up from germline, CDR1 is MNHNS and CDR2 is SASEGT. The CDR3 sequence is CASSDFPNIYGYTF. The CDR3 DNA sequence: TGTGCCAGCAGTGATTTCCCCAACATCTATGGCTACACCTTC.

This clone is a singleton in its sample. The chain links TRBV19 to TRBJ1-3; D is perhaps TRBD1 (6 bases). The length of the CDR3 is 14 residues. V shed 9 bases and J shed 4 bases, with 16 bases lying between them. Looked up from germline, CDR1 is LNHDA and CDR2 is SQIVND (reference sequence). The CDR3: CASRGPPPGNTIYF. The CDR3 DNA sequence: TGTGCCAGCAGGGGACCGCCGCCCGGAAACACCATATATTTT. Supplemented by reference TRBV19 and TRBJ1-3, the full variable domain reads DGGITQSPKYLFRKEGQNVTLSCEQNLNHDAMYWYRQDPGQGLRLIYYSQIVNDFQKGDIAEGYSVSREKKESFPLTVTSAQKNPTAFYLCASRGPPPGNTIYFGEGSWLTVV.

In regard to this clone: The sample contains more than one DNA sequence encoding this CDR3. The chain employs TRBV6-5 and TRBJ2-4; D is perhaps TRBD1 (6 bases). The CDR3 is 15 residues long. In germline, CDR1 is MNHEY, CDR2 SVGAGI. V lost 5 bases and J 8 bases, leaving 19 bases between the germline ends. The CDR3 bases are TGTGCCAGCAGTCCCTTTGCTACCTCAGGGGACATTCAGTACTTC. It is translated as CASSPFATSGDIQYF.

The J gene is TRBJ2-1, the V gene TRBV19; 8 nucleotides align to TRBD2. The CDR3 totals 14 residues. Germline CDR1 reads LNHDA; CDR2 reads SQIVND (reference sequence). Germline trimming cut 4 bases from V and 6 bases from J; bases unmatched to any gene: 5. The CDR3 sequence is CASSTPGGPNEQFF. The CDR3 DNA reads as TGTGCCAGTAGTACCCCGGGAGGGCCCAATGAGCAGTTCTTC.

This clone was detected only a few times. The rearrangement links TRBV15 to TRBJ2-1, with 7 positions matching TRBD1. This CDR3 spans 16 amino acids. J was trimmed by 4 bases and V by 5 bases; bases with no gene match: 11. CDR1 LNHNV and CDR2 YYDKDF come from the germline V gene (reference sequence). The chain's CDR3 is CATSLSRDRLYNEQFF. The CDR3 DNA sequence: TGTGCCACCAGCCTCTCCCGGGACAGACTATACAATGAGCAGTTCTTC.

V gene TRBV4-1 combines with J gene TRBJ1-4; 8 positions match TRBD1. The CDR3 runs to 15 residues. Germline CDR1 reads MGHRA; CDR2 reads YSYEKL. V gave up 0 bases and J gave up 8 bases; unmatched junction bases: 5. DNA for the CDR3: TGCGCCAGCAGCCAAGAGGGACAGGTCGGGGAAAAACTGTTTTTT. It encodes CASSQEGQVGEKLFF.